A selection of T cell receptor beta chains follows, all from one sample in a study of control samples from healthy donors and cancer patients. The protocol was immunoSEQ multiplex PCR, while the TCRdb copy is restricted to in-frame clones and leaves out a portion. The table has 150,000 to 200,000 clones, about nine tenths seen once; the top ten hold approximately 1.6%. The source material was blood. These TCRs come from a woman aged 30 to 39 in good health. Each CDR3 is given with its conserved first and last residue. A D gene is named only where the DNA matches it firmly.

NA	TRBJ2-7	TRBV7-2	CASSWGLPYEQYF
TRBD1	TRBJ2-5	TRBV2	CASREQGGRVETQYF
NA	TRBJ2-5	TRBV5-1	CASSAQETQYF
NA	TRBJ2-6	TRBV3-1/TRBV3-2	CASSLPGPPSSGANVLTF
NA	TRBJ2-5	TRBV2	CASSRVQETQYF
TRBD2	TRBJ2-3	TRBV29-1	CSHGLAGVDTDTQYF
NA	TRBJ1-2	TRBV5-5	CASSFRGDYGYTF
NA	TRBJ2-7	TRBV5-5	CASSLVWGAEQYF
TRBD1	TRBJ1-4	TRBV4-2	CASSPRGRSTNEKLFF
NA	TRBJ2-1	TRBV19	CASSIKGGEQFF
NA	TRBJ2-5	TRBV7-9	CASSPPGRQETQYF
TRBD1	TRBJ1-5	TRBV29-1	CSVADRSNQPQHF
TRBD1	TRBJ2-4	TRBV15	CATSRGQGQNIQYF
TRBD2	TRBJ2-1	TRBV9	CASSVAETSRNNEQFF
NA	TRBJ1-1	TRBV5-1	CASSLVGENTEAFF
NA	TRBJ1-1	TRBV15	CATRQGGTEAFF
NA	TRBJ1-6	TRBV7-6	CASSLAQGSPLHF
TRBD2	TRBJ2-3	TRBV4-1	CASSQAQGPGLAGFTQYF
NA	TRBJ2-5	TRBV30	CAWSVHSQETQYF
NA	TRBJ1-1	TRBV3-1/TRBV3-2	CASSQVVRGNTEAFF
NA	TRBJ2-1	TRBV14	CASSQGGSSYNEQFF
NA	TRBJ1-2	TRBV5-6	CASSLGVGGYTF
TRBD2	TRBJ2-2	TRBV5-1	CASRPGTTNTGELFF
NA	TRBJ1-6	TRBV19	CASSIVGYNSPLHF
TRBD2	TRBJ2-7	TRBV12-5	CASGLDRDLAGGLKYEQYF
NA	TRBJ1-2	TRBV7-9	CASTPGGSYGYTF
NA	TRBJ1-2	TRBV7-9	CASSLGTSNYGYTF
NA	TRBJ2-1	TRBV12-2	CASRLVQDYNEQFF
NA	TRBJ2-7	TRBV28	CASSLESSYEQYF
NA	TRBJ2-2	TRBV7-9	CASSLLGNTGELFF
NA	TRBJ1-1	TRBV6-1	CASSEVQGETEAFF
NA	TRBJ1-2	TRBV30	CAWSVTGSNYGYTF
NA	TRBJ1-3	TRBV9	CASSVVGSGSGNTIYF
TRBD2	TRBJ2-1	TRBV6-5	CASSYGGVNEQFF
TRBD1	TRBJ2-3	TRBV4-3	CASSQDGTGSDTQYF
NA	TRBJ2-5	TRBV28	CASSLQGGPRGTQYF
TRBD1	TRBJ2-7	TRBV12-5	CASGISYDRGTYEQYF
NA	TRBJ1-5	TRBV7-2	CASSLMGVGNQPQHF
TRBD1	TRBJ2-7	TRBV7-8	CASSLAGGKYEQYF
NA	TRBJ1-4	TRBV2	CASRDPNEKLFF
NA	TRBJ2-5	TRBV7-9	CASSLARITSKYQETQYF
NA	TRBJ2-7	TRBV6-5	CASYGTGRSYEQYF
NA	TRBJ1-1	TRBV30	CAWAGGAWSTEAFF
NA	TRBJ1-2	TRBV5-1	CASSLQGFPNYGYTF
TRBD2	TRBJ2-1	TRBV27	CASSPRTSGVYNEQFF
TRBD2	TRBJ2-1	TRBV5-8	CANLAVAYNEQFF
TRBD1	TRBJ2-1	TRBV6-4	CASSEDRGLYNEQFF
NA	TRBJ1-3	TRBV29-1	CSVGGSSGNTIYF
TRBD2	TRBJ2-5	TRBV4-1	CASSQELRGGPNQETQYF
NA	TRBJ2-4	TRBV11-3	CASSLGGPGDIQYF
TRBD1	TRBJ2-1	TRBV7-2	CASSPTGGDEQFF
NA	TRBJ2-1	TRBV12-3/TRBV12-4	CASSWGTYNEQFF
NA	TRBJ1-1	TRBV24-1	CATSEGHRTEAFF
NA	TRBJ2-7	TRBV4-2	CASSQDTGPPYEQYF
TRBD1	TRBJ1-4	TRBV9	CASSVGDRNEKLFF
NA	TRBJ1-2	TRBV27	CASSLAGAHYGYTF
TRBD1	TRBJ1-5	TRBV19	CASSRTGTGNQPQHF